A few counts support the clone carrying this TCR beta chain. The antigen is not known. These data belong to a study of breast tumors, draining lymph nodes, adjacent tissues. Study outcomes and limitations: Most tumor T cells seemingly derive from lymph node, then expand in tumor. Tumor repertoires ranked between lymph nodes and nontumor tissue in diversity, with V and J gene preferences.

TCRdb reanalysed the multiplex PCR reads using MiXCR and keeps one entry per CDR3 protein. The data contain over 250,000 distinct CDR3 sequences, roughly 31% of them singletons. Germline assignment: CDR1 MNHEY and CDR2 SMNVEV (reference sequence). The CDR3 is 14 amino acids. V shed 6 bases and J shed 4 bases, with 13 bases lying between them. Breast cancer patients provided tissue from their axillary draining lymph nodes. The receptor was derived from a female donor with breast cancer. Some clones in this sample may be carry-over from other donors' samples. This chain uses TRBV27 with TRBJ2-1; D is unclear. The sequencing sample was made of axillary lymph node tissue. The DNA of the CDR3 is TGTGCCAGCAGAGGGCAGTCCCTTTACAATGAGCAGTTCTTC. It specifies CASRGQSLYNEQFF.